The next 25 T cell receptor beta chains were all read from a single sample in a study of spatial heterogeneity in lung cancer. Indicated time point: sample taken at primary tumor resection. TCRdb reprocessed the 5' RACE reads via MiXCR and lists one record per CDR3 protein. The sample records over 7,000 distinct CDR3 sequences, roughly a tenth being singletons. The sequencing used normal lung tissue next to the tumor, collected at surgery. The source of these receptors is a male donor with early-stage non-small cell lung cancer.

This clonotype was recorded once. The chain employs TRBV28 and TRBJ2-1; 12 bases align to TRBD1. CDR3 length: 13 residues. V lost 7 bases and J lost 8; bases outside the gene matches: 3. Germline V gives CDR1 MDHEN, CDR2 SYDVKM. This chain's CDR3 is CASTGQGAYEQFF. In nucleotides, the CDR3 is TGTGCCAGCACGGGACAGGGGGCGTATGAGCAGTTCTTC.

This clonotype was seen at least ten times. V is TRBV27 and J is TRBJ1-3; D gene uncertain. Deletions cut 5 bases from V and 0 bases from J, with 8 bases between. This CDR3 spans 14 amino acids. In germline, CDR1 is MNHEY, CDR2 SMNVEV (reference sequence). CDR3 coding DNA: TGTGCCAGCAGTCAGAGGACCTCTGGAAACACCATATATTTT. Translation: CASSQRTSGNTIYF.

There are many counts of this clonotype. The V gene is TRBV20-1, the J gene TRBJ2-7, with D possibly TRBD1 on 5 matching bases. Germline CDR1 DFQATT, CDR2 SNEGSKA (reference sequence). The CDR3 covers 14 residues. The V and J ends lost 5 bases and 5 bases respectively, with 19 bases between them. The CDR3 here is CSAGNRQGRNEQYF. CDR3 bases: TGCAGTGCTGGAAACAGGCAGGGTCGGAACGAGCAGTACTTC.

This clonotype was seen repeatedly, ten times or more. In DNA, the CDR3 is TGTGCCAGCAGCCTTGGGACGGCTGGAAACACCATATATTTT. Protein: CASSLGTAGNTIYF. The chain has TRBV14 and TRBJ1-3, with a possible D match to TRBD1 (5 bases). From germline, CDR1 is SGHDN and CDR2 FVKESK. The CDR3 extends over 14 amino acids. Trimming removed 4 bases from V and 2 bases from J, with 9 bases in between. Using reference TRBV14 and TRBJ1-3 for the parts outside the CDR3, the full variable domain is EAGVTQFPSHSVIEKGQTVTLRCDPISGHDNLYWYRRVMGKEIKFLLHFVKESKQDESGMPNNRFLAERTGGTYSTLKVQPAELEDSGVYFCASSLGTAGNTIYFGEGSWLTVV.

This clonotype was detected only a few times. The chain has TRBV20-1 and TRBJ2-2; 9 bases line up with TRBD2. Per the germline V gene, CDR1 is DFQATT and CDR2 is SNEGSKA (reference sequence). The V segment lost 4 bases and the J segment 6 bases; nucleotides outside the gene matches: 9. The CDR3 has 15 amino acids. The CDR3 loop is CSATPTSGFAGELFF. The DNA of the CDR3 is TGCAGTGCTACCCCCACTAGCGGGTTCGCCGGGGAGCTGTTTTTT.

This clonotype has ten or more counts. The V gene is TRBV7-2, the J gene TRBJ2-7, with D possibly being TRBD2 (5 bases). Germline V gene sequence: CDR1 SGHTA, CDR2 FQGNSA. V was trimmed by 10 bases and J by 3 bases, leaving 16 bases between them. The CDR3 runs 13 residues. The CDR3 coding sequence is TGTGCCACGGGGAGAAATCTAAACTACGAGCAGTACTTC. It translates to CATGRNLNYEQYF.

In this sample, this clonotype is medium-sized (0.01 to 0.1%). The chain couples TRBV29-1 to TRBJ1-5; D not resolved. The germline V gene has CDR1 SQVTM and CDR2 ANQGSEA. The CDR3 length is 13 residues. The ends were cut back, 4 bases at V and 7 bases at J, with 14 bases in the middle. CDR3 sequence: CSVAEGMGQPQHF. The DNA of the CDR3 is TGCAGCGTTGCTGAGGGCATGGGACAGCCCCAGCATTTT.

This clonotype occurred many times. The chain uses TRBV7-2 and TRBJ2-1; 9 nucleotides align to TRBD2. Germline V gives CDR1 SGHTA, CDR2 FQGNSA. J lost 5 bases, V lost 6 bases, and 8 bases had no gene match. The CDR3 is made up of 15 amino acids. CDR3 amino acids: CASRPPAGGNNEQFF. CDR3 in DNA: TGTGCCAGCAGACCCCCGGCGGGGGGGAACAATGAGCAGTTCTTC.

This clonotype is medium-sized in the sample. V usage is TRBV24-1 and J usage is TRBJ1-5; 7 positions agree with TRBD1. The V gene end was trimmed by 3 bases and the J gene end by 5 bases; junction bases not matched to a gene: 9. The CDR3 is 16 residues long. Germline CDR1 is KGHDR and CDR2 is SFDVKD. In DNA, the CDR3 is TGTGCCACCAGTGATGCCGACCAGGGGGAGCATCAGCCCCAGCATTTT. Amino acid sequence: CATSDADQGEHQPQHF.

This clonotype was found many times. The chain employs TRBV5-1 and TRBJ2-1; 7 bases line up with TRBD2. This CDR3 region has 14 residues. V shed 6 bases and J 2 bases; nucleotides not matched to a gene: 5. In germline, CDR1 is SGHRS, CDR2 YFSETQ. For the CDR3, the DNA is TGCGCCAGCAAAAGCGGGGAGACCTACAATGAGCAGTTCTTC. Protein: CASKSGETYNEQFF. Using reference TRBV5-1 and TRBJ2-1 for the parts outside the CDR3, the full variable domain is KAGVTQTPRYLIKTRGQQVTLSCSPISGHRSVSWYQQTPGQGLQFLFEYFSETQRNKGNFPGRFSGRQFSNSRSEMNVSTLELGDSALYLCASKSGETYNEQFFGPGTRLTVL.

This clonotype appeared many times. The J gene is TRBJ1-1, the V gene TRBV5-1, with D unresolved. This CDR3 region has 13 residues. The germline V gene has CDR1 SGHRS and CDR2 YFSETQ. The V and J ends lost 1 base and 1 base respectively, with 5 bases between them. The CDR3 nucleotides are TGCGCCAGCAGCTTGATGGAGAACACTGAAGCTTTCTTT. This sequence encodes CASSLMENTEAFF.

This clonotype was observed at least ten times. The chain links TRBV29-1 to TRBJ2-7; D possibly corresponds to TRBD1 (6 bases). CDR3 length: 14 residues. The ends were cut back, 6 bases at V and 3 bases at J, with 18 bases in the middle. Germline CDR1 SQVTM, CDR2 ANQGSEA. CDR3: CSVGQDRGIYEQYF. DNA of the CDR3: TGCAGCGTGGGGCAGGACAGAGGTATCTACGAGCAGTACTTC.

The chain links TRBV7-2 to TRBJ2-4; 7 bases agree with TRBD2. The length of the CDR3 is 18 residues. Germline CDR1 and CDR2: SGHTA and FQGNSA. The V segment lost 2 bases and the J segment 7 bases; nucleotides outside the gene matches: 17. CDR3 bases: TGTGCCAGCAGCTTATTCCCGCGGGAGACCCGAGTCAAGAACATTCAGTACTTC. Protein product: CASSLFPRETRVKNIQYF.

Within the sample, this clonotype is medium-sized. This rearrangement joins TRBV4-3 to TRBJ2-2; D is unclear. Between the trimmed V and J ends, which lost 1 base and 5 bases, there was a span of 8 bases. Germline lookup yields CDR1 LGHNA and CDR2 YSLEER. The CDR3 sequence is 14 residues long. The CDR3 DNA is TGCGCCAGCAGCCAAGCGATAAAAACCGGGGAGCTGTTTTTT. Its translation is CASSQAIKTGELFF.

The CDR3 coding sequence is TGCAGTGCTAGAACTGTGACTAGCGGGGGTGCCAAAAACATTCAGTACTTC. Translating it yields CSARTVTSGGAKNIQYF. The rearrangement uses TRBV20-1 and TRBJ2-4; 12 bases map to TRBD2. V dropped 2 bases and J dropped 1; count of bases not matched to a gene: 6. Germline CDR1 DFQATT, CDR2 SNEGSKA (reference sequence). CDR3 length equals 17 residues.

In its sample, this clonotype was seen many times. The chain joins TRBV11-2 to TRBJ2-7; TRBD1 matches 7 bases. Per germline, CDR1 SGHAT and CDR2 FQNNGV. The length of the CDR3 is 17 residues. Trimming cost V 3 bases and J 3 bases; bases outside gene matches: 14. The CDR3 coding sequence is TGTGCCAGCAGCTTGCGTACGACAGGGTTTTCAGGCTACGAGCAGTACTTC. Protein: CASSLRTTGFSGYEQYF.

This clonotype occurred many times. The chain is built from TRBV6-1 and TRBJ2-1, with unresolved D. This CDR3 has 15 residues. Germline V gives CDR1 MNHNS, CDR2 SASEGT. V was trimmed by 2 bases and J by 4 bases, leaving 12 bases between them. CDR3 in amino acids: CASSESLSLYNEQFF. CDR3 nucleotide sequence: TGTGCCAGCAGTGAAAGTCTCTCTCTTTACAATGAGCAGTTCTTC.

The V and J genes are TRBV6-5 and TRBJ2-3; the D call may be TRBD1 or TRBD2 (5 bases each). CDR1 is MNHEY, CDR2 SVGAGI, per germline. This CDR3 spans 15 amino acids. The ends were cut back, 3 bases at V and 8 bases at J, with 18 bases in the middle. CDR3 sequence reads: CASSYTSRWGTTQYF. Written as DNA, the CDR3 is TGTGCCAGCAGTTATACGTCTCGCTGGGGGACTACGCAGTATTTT.

This clonotype came up many times. The chain has TRBV6-6 and TRBJ2-6, with no clear D. The CDR3 contains 15 residues. CDR1 is MNHNY, CDR2 SVGAGI, per germline (reference sequence). V shed 3 bases and J shed 0 bases, with 6 bases lying between them. CDR3 DNA: TGTGCCAGCAGTTATATTCGCTCTGGGGCCAACGTCCTGACTTTC. As protein: CASSYIRSGANVLTF.

This clonotype was detected many times. V and J are TRBV30 and TRBJ2-7; 9 bases map to TRBD1. Germline CDR1 is GTSNPN and CDR2 is SVGIG (reference sequence). The CDR3 consists of 14 residues. The CDR3 loop reads CARGFGTGTYEQYF. The CDR3 DNA sequence: TGTGCAAGGGGTTTTGGGACAGGGACCTACGAGCAGTACTTC.

By its share, this clonotype is medium-sized. The rearrangement uses TRBV10-3 and TRBJ2-5; 8 bases match TRBD2. The CDR3 extends over 15 amino acids. Germline V gene sequence: CDR1 ENHRY, CDR2 SYGVKD. The trim removed 7 bases at V and 5 bases at J, leaving 12 bases unmatched. The CDR3 coding sequence is TGTGCCATCACCCGAACCGGACTAGCCTGGGAGACCCAGTACTTC. It specifies CAITRTGLAWETQYF.

This clonotype was seen repeatedly, ten times or more. V usage is TRBV29-1 and J usage is TRBJ2-1; TRBD1 matches at 7 bases. CDR3 size: 14 residues. Unmatched junction bases numbered 8, after V lost 5 bases and J lost 4 bases. CDR1 is SQVTM, CDR2 ANQGSEA, per germline. The CDR3 DNA is TGCAGCGTTCGTCAGGACAGGATTTACAATGAGCAGTTCTTC. Translation: CSVRQDRIYNEQFF.

This clonotype was observed at least ten times. The gene calls are TRBV19 and TRBJ1-5, with 7 bases that match TRBD1. The length of the CDR3 is 16 residues. Losses at the gene ends were 3 bases for V and 3 bases for J; bases not matched to a gene: 8. Germline V CDR1 and CDR2: LNHDA, SQIVND (reference sequence). The DNA for the CDR3 is TGTGCCAGTAGTATTTACCCAGGGGGTATCAATCAGCCCCAGCATTTT. Protein product: CASSIYPGGINQPQHF.

This clonotype occurred many times. The chain combines TRBV6-5 with TRBJ2-2; D unclear. Germline loops: CDR1 MNHEY, CDR2 SVGAGI. V lost 2 bases, J lost 0 bases, and 19 bases lay in between. The CDR3 length is 19 residues. The CDR3 protein is CASSYKALTLTANTGELFF. The CDR3 DNA sequence: TGTGCCAGCAGTTACAAGGCCCTTACCCTGACCGCGAACACCGGGGAGCTGTTTTTT.

This clonotype was counted many times. The chain has TRBV28 and TRBJ2-1; D not resolved. CDR1 and CDR2 from the germline V gene are MDHEN and SYDVKM. This CDR3 contains 11 residues. Trimming removed 1 base at V and 9 bases at J, with 4 bases between. The CDR3 spells CASSLSREQFF. CDR3 sequence (DNA): TGTGCCAGCAGTTTATCGCGTGAGCAGTTCTTC.